The text below deals with one TCR beta chain. There is no known antigen for this receptor. No per-base quality is available; no much larger clone lies one base away. This entry belongs to a study of human versus mouse CDR3 diversity and MHC coevolution (dated by TCRdb to 2015 to 2018). With respect to the entire study: According to reports, the immunoSEQ assay can detect one in 200,000 T cells and keeps multiplex PCR amplification bias to a minimum. Across mouse and human samples, each sample had between roughly 0.6 x 10^7 and 1.8 x 10^7 valid reads. Human naive CD4 T cell repertoires were used as a reference for TCR selection on multiple MHC II alleles and were compared with human-TCR-locus transgenic mice carrying single MHC II. Three healthy volunteer blood donors made up the human cohort, with one aged 30 to 40, one aged 40 to 50 and one aged 60 to 70 at collection.

The QIAGEN blood and tissue kit was used to extract genomic DNA from sorted cells, and the DNA was quantified on a NanoDrop 1000. The immunoSEQ platform deep sequenced and quantified TCR alpha and beta chains by multiplex PCR of genomic DNA. As for how the authors treated the data: IMGT gene and region definitions were used to annotate TCR sequences. Out-of-frame rearrangements served as a stand-in for the preselection repertoire and were compared with in-frame clonotypes. To estimate repertoire size, the study used the iCHAO1 estimator that comes with the immunoSEQ platform. A Gini index based on the Lorenz curve was applied to in-frame amino acid clonotypes to measure clonal inequality. The intersect function of the R package tcR was used to count shared clonotypes, and the Jaccard index was used to score similarity. Frequencies of V, J and V-J usage were subjected to principal component analysis with the R prcomp function, without normalization. Drawn from immuneACCESS, this table holds only the in-frame rearrangements with V and J called that TCRdb kept. Clones are partly lost; checked studies trace under half to an unresolved V gene and leave the rest unexplained. That table supplies the V and J calls and clone size; D and trimming were determined from the DNA. For this sample the table gives more than 60,000 clones, of which roughly 90% were detected only once. The biggest ten clones account for 0.15% of the sample.

Trimming costs V 5 bases and J 7 bases, and their ends lie 17 bases apart. In the germline V gene (reference sequence), CDR1 corresponds to MNHEY and CDR2 to SMNVEV. Reading from cysteine to phenylalanine, the CDR3 counts 14 amino acids. CDR3 DNA only is kept here, 42 bases in frame from base 1. Broader findings and caveats from the paper: On average, humans had more CDR3 deletions and insertions than mice, indicating greater exonuclease and TdT activity. Most of the three human donors showed the lowest clonal inequality scores among all compared groups. Repertoire diversity was not considered directly comparable between humans and mice because human T cells were selected on a handful of MHC II alleles. The largest TCR beta repertoire according to iCHAO1 estimates belonged to humans, at about 1.6 million clonotypes, a result attributed likely to selection by multiple MHC II molecules.

Fluorescence-activated cell sorting was used to pull naive CD4 T cells, meaning cells that were CD45RO-negative and CD62L-positive, out of the PBMCs. About 50 ml of fresh peripheral blood was drawn per donor, and PBMCs were isolated by Ficoll density centrifugation. Cells were sorted on a FACSAria III instrument, and every sample had a purity above 95%. Sequenced sample: naive CD4+ T cells from blood. The cell subset or site label on this specimen signifies: CD45RO-negative CD62L-positive naive CD4 T cells. The V and J genes are TRBV27 and TRBJ2-5; TRBD1 is a possible D gene, resting on 6 matching bases. The clonotype was recovered from a person aged 25 to 75 in good health. The DNA sequence reads TGTGCCAGCAGTCCTCCTGTGGGGGCCGGGACCCAGTACTTC. Its amino acids are CASSPPVGAGTQYF.